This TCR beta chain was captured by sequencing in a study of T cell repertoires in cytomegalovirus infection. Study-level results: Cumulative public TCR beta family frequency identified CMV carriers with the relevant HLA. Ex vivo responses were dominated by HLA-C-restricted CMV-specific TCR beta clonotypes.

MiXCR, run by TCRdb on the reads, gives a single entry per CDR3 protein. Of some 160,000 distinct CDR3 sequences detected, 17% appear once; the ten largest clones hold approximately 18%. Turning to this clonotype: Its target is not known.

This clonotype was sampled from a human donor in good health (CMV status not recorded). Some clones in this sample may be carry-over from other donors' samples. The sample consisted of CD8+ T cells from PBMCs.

CDR3 protein: CASSYARGGHEQYF. The CDR3 region has the DNA TGTGCCAGCAGTTACGCCCGCGGGGGGCATGAGCAGTACTTC. The J gene is TRBJ2-7, the V gene TRBV6-2 or TRBV6-3, with 8 bases fitting TRBD2. V shed 2 bases, J shed 7 bases, and the junction held 7 bases outside the gene matches. Germline V gene sequence: CDR1 MNHEY, CDR2 SVGEGT. This CDR3 contains 14 residues.